This is a list of T cell receptor beta chains from one sample in a study of T cell responses to AZD1222 COVID-19 vaccine. The repertoire was sequenced with immunoSEQ multiplex PCR; TCRdb's copy has only in-frame clones and lacks some. The sample shows over 50,000 clones, around 84% of them seen only once. The material was peripheral blood, obtained on day 0 of AZD1222 vaccination. The receptors were sampled from an adult in good health. Both conserved end residues are part of each CDR3. A D gene is named only where the DNA matches it firmly. Some rows have no size entry. The others give once, few or many, or a class for an expanded clone.

clone_size: .
v_call: TRBV28
d_call: TRBD2
j_call: TRBJ2-7
cdr3_nt: TGTGCCAGCAGTTTAGGCGGGAGGGCCGATGAGCAGTACTTC
cdr3_aa: CASSLGGRADEQYF

clone_size: .
v_call: TRBV19
d_call: TRBD2
j_call: TRBJ2-4
cdr3_nt: TGTGCCAGTAGTCCGGGGACTAGCGGGAGAGGGGCCAAAAACATTCAGTACTTC
cdr3_aa: CASSPGTSGRGAKNIQYF

clone_size: few
v_call: TRBV19
d_call: .
j_call: TRBJ1-5
cdr3_nt: TGTGCCAGTAGCAGGGGCGCGCTTGTCAATCAGCCCCAGCATTTT
cdr3_aa: CASSRGALVNQPQHF

clone_size: .
v_call: TRBV7-2
d_call: TRBD2
j_call: TRBJ2-5
cdr3_nt: TGTGCCAGCAGCCCCGGGACTAGCGGGAGTGAGACCCAGTACTTC
cdr3_aa: CASSPGTSGSETQYF

clone_size: .
v_call: TRBV11-3
d_call: TRBD1
j_call: TRBJ1-1
cdr3_nt: TGTGCCAGCAGCACCTGGACAGGCTGGGGGAACACTGAAGCTTTCTTT
cdr3_aa: CASSTWTGWGNTEAFF

clone_size: .
v_call: TRBV18
d_call: .
j_call: TRBJ1-1
cdr3_nt: TGTGCCAGCTCAACCGAGAGGGGAAAGAGCACTGAAGCTTTCTTT
cdr3_aa: CASSTERGKSTEAFF

clone_size: .
v_call: TRBV15
d_call: TRBD2
j_call: TRBJ2-4
cdr3_nt: TGTGCCACCAGCAGAGGCTCCGGCCTAGCGGCGATTCAGTACTTC
cdr3_aa: CATSRGSGLAAIQYF

clone_size: .
v_call: TRBV4-3
d_call: .
j_call: TRBJ1-2
cdr3_nt: TGCGCCAGCAGCCAAGATCGAAGCAGCTACGGCTACACCTTC
cdr3_aa: CASSQDRSSYGYTF

clone_size: .
v_call: TRBV10-3
d_call: .
j_call: TRBJ1-3
cdr3_nt: TGTGCCATCAGTAACGTAGACAGTGCGTTGGGAAACACCATATATTTT
cdr3_aa: CAISNVDSALGNTIYF

clone_size: .
v_call: TRBV7-3
d_call: .
j_call: TRBJ2-1
cdr3_nt: TGTGCCAGCAGCTTAAATGATCTAGCCAATGAGCAGTTCTTC
cdr3_aa: CASSLNDLANEQFF

clone_size: .
v_call: TRBV6-5
d_call: .
j_call: TRBJ1-6
cdr3_nt: TGTGCCAGCAGTCCTATTAGGGTTAATTCACCCCTCCACTTT
cdr3_aa: CASSPIRVNSPLHF

clone_size: .
v_call: TRBV5-1
d_call: .
j_call: TRBJ1-2
cdr3_nt: TGCGCCAGCAAGTTACGACGAAAGGTGGATGGCTACACCTTC
cdr3_aa: CASKLRRKVDGYTF

clone_size: .
v_call: TRBV3-1/TRBV3-2
d_call: TRBD1
j_call: TRBJ1-6
cdr3_nt: TGTGCCAGCAGCACGGGACAGTGGACACCCCTCCACTTT
cdr3_aa: CASSTGQWTPLHF

clone_size: .
v_call: TRBV7-2
d_call: .
j_call: TRBJ2-7
cdr3_nt: TGTGCCAGCAGCCCAACCTTGACGGCCACCTACGAGCAGTACTTC
cdr3_aa: CASSPTLTATYEQYF

clone_size: few
v_call: TRBV27
d_call: TRBD1
j_call: TRBJ1-5
cdr3_nt: TGTGCCAGCAGTTTAATCCAGGGGGCAAGGGAGCCCCAGCATTTT
cdr3_aa: CASSLIQGAREPQHF

clone_size: .
v_call: TRBV29-1
d_call: .
j_call: TRBJ2-7
cdr3_nt: TGCAGCGTCGCCAGGGGGGTTTCCTACGAGCAGTACTTC
cdr3_aa: CSVARGVSYEQYF

clone_size: .
v_call: TRBV11-2
d_call: .
j_call: TRBJ1-2
cdr3_nt: TGTGCCAGCAGCTTAGATCTAGGGGACGGTGGCTACACCTTC
cdr3_aa: CASSLDLGDGGYTF

clone_size: once
v_call: TRBV5-8
d_call: .
j_call: TRBJ1-4
cdr3_nt: TGTGCCAGCAGCCGGATGGCGGGACTCACCTATAATGAAAAACTGTTTTTT
cdr3_aa: CASSRMAGLTYNEKLFF

clone_size: .
v_call: TRBV4-1
d_call: .
j_call: TRBJ1-5
cdr3_nt: TGCGCCAGCAGCCAAGGGGTCATCAATCAGCCCCAGCATTTT
cdr3_aa: CASSQGVINQPQHF

clone_size: few
v_call: TRBV5-1
d_call: TRBD1
j_call: TRBJ1-5
cdr3_nt: TGCGCCAGCACAAAACACAGGGGCCCCGAATCCAATCAGCCCCAGCATTTT
cdr3_aa: CASTKHRGPESNQPQHF

clone_size: .
v_call: TRBV19
d_call: .
j_call: TRBJ2-7
cdr3_nt: TGTGCCAGTAGTACACGGGACTCAATCTACGAGCAGTACTTC
cdr3_aa: CASSTRDSIYEQYF

clone_size: .
v_call: TRBV10-1
d_call: TRBD2
j_call: TRBJ2-1
cdr3_nt: TGCGCCAGCAGTGAGCCTACTAGCGGGAGACTCAATGAGCAGTTCTTC
cdr3_aa: CASSEPTSGRLNEQFF

clone_size: .
v_call: TRBV6-5
d_call: .
j_call: TRBJ2-1
cdr3_nt: TGTGCCAGCAGTTACGCGTCGGGGGAGGCGCGGTTCTTC
cdr3_aa: CASSYASGEARFF

clone_size: .
v_call: TRBV19
d_call: TRBD2
j_call: TRBJ2-1
cdr3_nt: TGTGCCAGTAGCAGGACTAGCGGGAGGGCCCGCTACAATGAGCAGTTCTTC
cdr3_aa: CASSRTSGRARYNEQFF

clone_size: .
v_call: TRBV7-2
d_call: TRBD2
j_call: TRBJ2-3
cdr3_nt: TGTGCCAGCACCCCGGGGTTCGCGGGAGGAGAAGATACGCAGTATTTT
cdr3_aa: CASTPGFAGGEDTQYF

clone_size: .
v_call: TRBV7-6
d_call: TRBD1
j_call: TRBJ1-5
cdr3_nt: TGTGCCAGCAGCTCCTGGACAGGGGGCGCGGATCAGCCCCAGCATTTT
cdr3_aa: CASSSWTGGADQPQHF

clone_size: .
v_call: TRBV7-9
d_call: .
j_call: TRBJ1-2
cdr3_nt: TGTGCCAGCAGCCCAAACACAGGGAGGGTCTGGGGCTACACCTTC
cdr3_aa: CASSPNTGRVWGYTF

clone_size: .
v_call: TRBV5-8
d_call: .
j_call: TRBJ1-4
cdr3_nt: TGTGCCAGAACAGACGGCCGGAATGAAAAACTGTTTTTT
cdr3_aa: CARTDGRNEKLFF

clone_size: once
v_call: TRBV7-2
d_call: .
j_call: TRBJ1-2
cdr3_nt: TGTGCCAGCAGTTCGATGTCCGGAGACTATGGCTACACCTTC
cdr3_aa: CASSSMSGDYGYTF

clone_size: .
v_call: TRBV3-1/TRBV3-2
d_call: TRBD1
j_call: TRBJ1-2
cdr3_nt: TGTGCCAGCAGCTACAGGGGTGGGTCTAACTATGGCTACACCTTC
cdr3_aa: CASSYRGGSNYGYTF

clone_size: .
v_call: TRBV4-3
d_call: .
j_call: TRBJ2-5
cdr3_nt: TGCGCCAGCAGCCAAGATCGAGGGCGAGCGCCCCGGGAGACCCAGTACTTC
cdr3_aa: CASSQDRGRAPRETQYF

clone_size: .
v_call: TRBV5-8
d_call: .
j_call: TRBJ2-2
cdr3_nt: TGTGCCAGCAAAGTGCTGGGACACGGGAACACCGGGGAGCTGTTTTTT
cdr3_aa: CASKVLGHGNTGELFF

clone_size: .
v_call: TRBV6-5
d_call: TRBD2
j_call: TRBJ2-1
cdr3_nt: TGTGCCAGCAGCATAATAGCGGGAGACAATGAGCAGTTCTTC
cdr3_aa: CASSIIAGDNEQFF

clone_size: once
v_call: TRBV6-5
d_call: .
j_call: TRBJ1-1
cdr3_nt: TGTGCCAGCAATTGGAACACTGAAGCTTTCTTT
cdr3_aa: CASNWNTEAFF

clone_size: once
v_call: TRBV2
d_call: .
j_call: TRBJ1-5
cdr3_nt: TGTGCCAGCAGTTGGACAGTCCCTAGCAATCAGCCCCAGCATTTT
cdr3_aa: CASSWTVPSNQPQHF

clone_size: .
v_call: TRBV5-1
d_call: .
j_call: TRBJ1-2
cdr3_nt: TGCGCCAGCAGCACCGGGACATCTGACTATGGCTACACCTTC
cdr3_aa: CASSTGTSDYGYTF

clone_size: .
v_call: TRBV18
d_call: .
j_call: TRBJ2-2
cdr3_nt: TGTGCCAGCTCACCTCGTATCGGGGAGCTGTTTTTT
cdr3_aa: CASSPRIGELFF

clone_size: .
v_call: TRBV28
d_call: .
j_call: TRBJ1-6
cdr3_nt: TGTGCCAGCAGCTTACCCCTCACAGAAGGTAATTCACCCCTCCACTTT
cdr3_aa: CASSLPLTEGNSPLHF

clone_size: .
v_call: TRBV4-1
d_call: TRBD1
j_call: TRBJ2-1
cdr3_nt: TGCGCCAGCAGCCAAGGGCCGGGACAGACCTACAATGAGCAGTTCTTC
cdr3_aa: CASSQGPGQTYNEQFF

clone_size: .
v_call: TRBV29-1
d_call: .
j_call: TRBJ2-3
cdr3_nt: TGCAGCGTTGGGAGCCACACAGATACGCAGTATTTT
cdr3_aa: CSVGSHTDTQYF

clone_size: .
v_call: TRBV7-3
d_call: TRBD2
j_call: TRBJ2-1
cdr3_nt: TGTGCCAGCAGCATAGGACTAGCGGGAGTCGCCTACAATGAGCAGTTCTTC
cdr3_aa: CASSIGLAGVAYNEQFF

clone_size: .
v_call: TRBV6-5
d_call: .
j_call: TRBJ1-1
cdr3_nt: TGTGCCAGCAGTTATGTGCGGGATTGGGGAAAGACTGAAGCTTTCTTT
cdr3_aa: CASSYVRDWGKTEAFF

clone_size: .
v_call: TRBV7-8
d_call: .
j_call: TRBJ1-5
cdr3_nt: TGTGCCAGCAGCTTAACAGGCGCAGGGACCAGCAATCAGCCCCAGCATTTT
cdr3_aa: CASSLTGAGTSNQPQHF

clone_size: .
v_call: TRBV7-2
d_call: .
j_call: TRBJ1-1
cdr3_nt: TGTGCCAGCAGCTTACGAGGTACAGGGAGGCAAACTGAAGCTTTCTTT
cdr3_aa: CASSLRGTGRQTEAFF

clone_size: .
v_call: TRBV2
d_call: TRBD1
j_call: TRBJ1-2
cdr3_nt: TGTGCCAGCAGTGAACGACCGGGACAGGTCTATGGCTACACCTTC
cdr3_aa: CASSERPGQVYGYTF

clone_size: .
v_call: TRBV6-5
d_call: TRBD1
j_call: TRBJ1-2
cdr3_nt: TGTGCCAGCAGTTACTCGGGACAGGGCGTTCCCTATGGCTACACCTTC
cdr3_aa: CASSYSGQGVPYGYTF

clone_size: .
v_call: TRBV9
d_call: .
j_call: TRBJ1-1
cdr3_nt: TGTGCCAGCAGCTTCCTGATGGAAGGGGCTGAAGCTTTCTTT
cdr3_aa: CASSFLMEGAEAFF

clone_size: .
v_call: TRBV2
d_call: .
j_call: TRBJ2-3
cdr3_nt: TGTGCCAGCAGCGGCGAGGGGGGCACAGATACGCAGTATTTT
cdr3_aa: CASSGEGGTDTQYF

clone_size: .
v_call: TRBV28
d_call: TRBD2
j_call: TRBJ2-5
cdr3_nt: TGTGCCAGCAGTCTAGCGGGAGCGATGGAGACCCAGTACTTC
cdr3_aa: CASSLAGAMETQYF

clone_size: .
v_call: TRBV27
d_call: TRBD2
j_call: TRBJ2-1
cdr3_nt: TGTGCCAGCCATCCAAGCGGGAGGGCCTACAATGAGCAGTTCTTC
cdr3_aa: CASHPSGRAYNEQFF

clone_size: .
v_call: TRBV18
d_call: .
j_call: TRBJ1-3
cdr3_nt: TGTGCCAGCTCACCATTTGGGGGGAGCTCTGGAAACACCATATATTTT
cdr3_aa: CASSPFGGSSGNTIYF

clone_size: .
v_call: TRBV11-2
d_call: .
j_call: TRBJ1-2
cdr3_nt: TGTGCCAGCAGCTTATTCAGTGGGACACAGGGTGGCTACACCTTC
cdr3_aa: CASSLFSGTQGGYTF

clone_size: few
v_call: TRBV27
d_call: TRBD1
j_call: TRBJ1-6
cdr3_nt: TGTGCCAGCAGTTTATGGCAGGGGGCTTACAATTCACCCCTCCACTTT
cdr3_aa: CASSLWQGAYNSPLHF